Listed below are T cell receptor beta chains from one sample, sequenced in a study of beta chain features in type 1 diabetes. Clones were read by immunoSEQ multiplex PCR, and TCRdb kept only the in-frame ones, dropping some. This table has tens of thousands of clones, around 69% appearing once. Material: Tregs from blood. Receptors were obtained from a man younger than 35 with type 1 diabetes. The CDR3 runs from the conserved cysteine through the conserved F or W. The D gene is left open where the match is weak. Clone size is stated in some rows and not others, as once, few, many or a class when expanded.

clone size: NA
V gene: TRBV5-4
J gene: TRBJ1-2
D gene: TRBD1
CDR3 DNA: TGTGCCAGCAGCTCCCGGGACAGGGGTCGAGGCTACACCTTC
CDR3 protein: CASSSRDRGRGYTF

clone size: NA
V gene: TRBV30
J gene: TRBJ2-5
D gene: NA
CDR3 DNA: TGTGCCTGGAGCTCCCAACCGGTAGAGACCCAGTACTTC
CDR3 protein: CAWSSQPVETQYF

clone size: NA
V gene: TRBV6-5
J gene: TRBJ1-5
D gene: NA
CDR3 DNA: TGTGCCAGCAGCGGACAGAGTCATCAGCCCCAGCATTTT
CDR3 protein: CASSGQSHQPQHF

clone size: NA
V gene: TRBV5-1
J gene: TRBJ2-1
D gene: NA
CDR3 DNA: TGCGCCAGCAGCTCGCCATCCTACCCCAGCGGAACCTACAATGAGCAGTTCTTC
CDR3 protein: CASSSPSYPSGTYNEQFF

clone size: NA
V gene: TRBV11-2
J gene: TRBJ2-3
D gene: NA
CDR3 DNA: TGTGCCAGCATAAAAAACACAGATACGCAGTATTTT
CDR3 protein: CASIKNTDTQYF

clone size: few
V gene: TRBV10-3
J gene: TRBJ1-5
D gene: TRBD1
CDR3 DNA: TGTGCCATCAGTGAGTTCGGGACAGGGGGCTCTGGTCAGCCCCAGCATTTT
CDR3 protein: CAISEFGTGGSGQPQHF

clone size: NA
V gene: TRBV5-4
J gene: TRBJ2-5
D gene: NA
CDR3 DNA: TGTGCCAGCAGCTTCAATAGCGGCCAAGAGACCCAGTACTTC
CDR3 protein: CASSFNSGQETQYF

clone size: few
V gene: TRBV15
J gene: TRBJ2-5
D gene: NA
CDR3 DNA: TGTGCCACCAGCAGAGATCTTTCTAGTGTGGAGACCCAGTACTTC
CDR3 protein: CATSRDLSSVETQYF

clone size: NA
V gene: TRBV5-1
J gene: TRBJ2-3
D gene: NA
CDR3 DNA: TGCGCCAGCAGCATCCACGGGACTGGTAACACAGATACGCAGTATTTT
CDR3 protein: CASSIHGTGNTDTQYF

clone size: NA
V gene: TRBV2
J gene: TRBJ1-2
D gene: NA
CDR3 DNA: TGTGCCAGCAGGAAAGGACAGAACTATGGCTACACCTTC
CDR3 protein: CASRKGQNYGYTF

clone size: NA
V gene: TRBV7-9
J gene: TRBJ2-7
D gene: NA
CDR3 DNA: TGTGCCAGCAGCCCCCAGCCGGGAGTGAACTACGAGCAGTACTTC
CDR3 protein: CASSPQPGVNYEQYF

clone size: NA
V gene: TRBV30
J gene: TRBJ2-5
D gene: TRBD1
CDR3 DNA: TGTGCCTCCTCGCCACAGGGGGCCGGGACCCAGTACTTC
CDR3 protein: CASSPQGAGTQYF

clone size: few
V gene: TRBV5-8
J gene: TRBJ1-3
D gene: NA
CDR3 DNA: TGTGCCAGCAGCTGGAGGACGGCCTCTGGAAACACCATATATTTT
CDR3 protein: CASSWRTASGNTIYF

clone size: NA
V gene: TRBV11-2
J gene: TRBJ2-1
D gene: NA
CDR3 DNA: TGTGCCAGCAGCTCCCGATACCTTAGCTCCTACAATGAGCAGTTCTTC
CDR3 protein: CASSSRYLSSYNEQFF

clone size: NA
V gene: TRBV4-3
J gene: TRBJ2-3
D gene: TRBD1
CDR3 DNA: TGCGCCAGCAGCCCGGGACAGGGGCCAGATACGCAGTATTTT
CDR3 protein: CASSPGQGPDTQYF

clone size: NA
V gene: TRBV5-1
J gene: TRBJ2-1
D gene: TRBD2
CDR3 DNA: TGCGCCAGCAGCCCCGCTAGCGGGATCTACAATGAGCAGTTCTTC
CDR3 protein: CASSPASGIYNEQFF

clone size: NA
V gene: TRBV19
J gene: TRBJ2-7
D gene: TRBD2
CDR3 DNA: TGTGCCAGTAGTACCGGACCCAGCGGGGGCTACGAGCAGTACTTC
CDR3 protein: CASSTGPSGGYEQYF

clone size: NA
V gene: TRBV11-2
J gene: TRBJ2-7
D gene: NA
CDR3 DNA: TGTGCCAGCAGCTCACAGGGTTCCTACTCCTACGAGCAGTACTTC
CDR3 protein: CASSSQGSYSYEQYF

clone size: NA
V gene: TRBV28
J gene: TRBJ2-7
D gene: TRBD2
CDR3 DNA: TGTGCCAGCAGTGCCGGGGGGTACGAGCAGTACTTC
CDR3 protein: CASSAGGYEQYF

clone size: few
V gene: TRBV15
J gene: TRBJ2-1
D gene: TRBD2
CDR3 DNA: TGTGCCACCAGCGGGGGGGGAAGCTCCTACAATGAGCAGTTCTTC
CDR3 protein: CATSGGGSSYNEQFF

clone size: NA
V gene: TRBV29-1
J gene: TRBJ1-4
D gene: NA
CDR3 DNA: TGCAGCGCCCACTCGGGAAAACTGTTTTTT
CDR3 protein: CSAHSGKLFF

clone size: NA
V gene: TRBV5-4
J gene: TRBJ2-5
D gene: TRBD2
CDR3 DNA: TGTGCCAGCACCCCCCGGCGGGGGTCGGAGACCCAGTACTTC
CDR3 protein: CASTPRRGSETQYF

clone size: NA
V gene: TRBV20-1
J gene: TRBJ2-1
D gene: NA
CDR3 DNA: TGCAGTGCCAGCAGGTACAATGAGCAGTTCTTC
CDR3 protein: CSASRYNEQFF

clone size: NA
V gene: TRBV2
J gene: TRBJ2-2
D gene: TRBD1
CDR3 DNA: TGTGCCAGCAGCGCGGACAGGGACGGGGCCGGGGAGCTGTTTTTT
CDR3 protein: CASSADRDGAGELFF

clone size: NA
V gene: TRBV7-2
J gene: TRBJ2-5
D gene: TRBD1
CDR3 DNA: TGTGCCAGCAGCCTACAGGGGGGAGGGACCCAGTACTTC
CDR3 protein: CASSLQGGGTQYF

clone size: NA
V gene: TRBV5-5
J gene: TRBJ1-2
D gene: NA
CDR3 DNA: TGTGCCAGCAGCTTGGTTCCGTTAAACTATGGCTACACCTTC
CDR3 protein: CASSLVPLNYGYTF

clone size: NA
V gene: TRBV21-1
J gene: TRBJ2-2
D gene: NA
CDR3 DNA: TGTGCCAGCAGCAACTGGGAGTCCACCGGGGAGCTGTTTTTT
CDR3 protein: CASSNWESTGELFF

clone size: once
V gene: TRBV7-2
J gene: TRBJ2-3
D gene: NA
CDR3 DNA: TGTGCCAGCAGCTTTTCAACAGATACGCAGTATTTT
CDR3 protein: CASSFSTDTQYF

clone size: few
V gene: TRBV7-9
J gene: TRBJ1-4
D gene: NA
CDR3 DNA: TGTGCCAGCAGCACCTACACAGCAACTAATGAAAAACTGTTTTTT
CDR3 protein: CASSTYTATNEKLFF

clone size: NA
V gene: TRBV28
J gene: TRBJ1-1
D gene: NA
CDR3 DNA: TGTGCCAGCAATTTGACACTCTGTGACACTGAAGCTTTCTTT
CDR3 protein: CASNLTLCDTEAFF

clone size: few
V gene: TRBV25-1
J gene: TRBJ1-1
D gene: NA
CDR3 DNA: TGTGCCAGCAGTGAATTAACGGGGTGGGAGACTGAAGCTTTCTTT
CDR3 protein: CASSELTGWETEAFF

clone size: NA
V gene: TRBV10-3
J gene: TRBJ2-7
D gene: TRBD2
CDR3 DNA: TGTGCCATCAGTGTCCGAAGCGGGAGCTCCTACGAGCAGTACTTC
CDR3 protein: CAISVRSGSSYEQYF

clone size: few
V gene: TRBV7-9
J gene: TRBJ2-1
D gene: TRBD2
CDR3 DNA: TGTGCCAGCAGCAGAACGGGCGGGGGGGCAAATGAGCAGTTCTTC
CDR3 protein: CASSRTGGGANEQFF

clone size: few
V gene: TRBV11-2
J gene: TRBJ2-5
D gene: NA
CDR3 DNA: TGTGCCAGCAGCTTCAACAGAGAGACCCAGTACTTC
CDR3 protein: CASSFNRETQYF

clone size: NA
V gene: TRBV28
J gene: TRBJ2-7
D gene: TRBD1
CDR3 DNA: TGTGCCAGCAGTTCCGGACGACCGGGACAGGGGTGGTACGAGCAGTACTTC
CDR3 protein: CASSSGRPGQGWYEQYF

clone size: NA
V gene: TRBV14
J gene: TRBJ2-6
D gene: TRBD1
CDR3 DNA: TGTGCCAGCAGCCAAGACTCGAGACAGGGGGCAGCTGGGGCCAACGTCCTGACTTTC
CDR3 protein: CASSQDSRQGAAGANVLTF

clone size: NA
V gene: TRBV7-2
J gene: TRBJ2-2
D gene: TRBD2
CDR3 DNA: TGTGCCAGCAGCAACTCGGGAGGGCCCGGGGAGCTGTTTTTT
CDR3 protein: CASSNSGGPGELFF

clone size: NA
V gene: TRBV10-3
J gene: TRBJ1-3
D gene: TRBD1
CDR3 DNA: TGTGCCATCAGCGGACAGGGAGGAAACACCATATATTTT
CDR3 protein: CAISGQGGNTIYF

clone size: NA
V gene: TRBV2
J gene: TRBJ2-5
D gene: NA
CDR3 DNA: TGTGCCAGCAGTGGGGAGGTGGAGGAGACCCAGTACTTC
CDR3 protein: CASSGEVEETQYF

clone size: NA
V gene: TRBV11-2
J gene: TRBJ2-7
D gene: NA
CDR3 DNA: TGTGCCAGCAGCTTGGGAGACTTCTCCTACGAGCAGTACTTC
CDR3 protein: CASSLGDFSYEQYF

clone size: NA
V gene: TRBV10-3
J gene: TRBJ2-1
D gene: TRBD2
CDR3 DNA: TGTGCCAGCCTCAAAGCGGGGGTTGGCTACAATGAGCAGTTCTTC
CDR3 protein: CASLKAGVGYNEQFF

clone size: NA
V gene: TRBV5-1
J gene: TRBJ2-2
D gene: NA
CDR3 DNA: TGCGCCAGCAGCCTCCGAGTCGCGAACACCGGGGAGCTGTTTTTT
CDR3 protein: CASSLRVANTGELFF

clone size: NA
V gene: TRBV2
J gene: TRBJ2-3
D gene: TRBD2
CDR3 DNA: TGTGCCACCTCGACTAGCGGGAGTTTGGATACGCAGTATTTT
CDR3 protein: CATSTSGSLDTQYF

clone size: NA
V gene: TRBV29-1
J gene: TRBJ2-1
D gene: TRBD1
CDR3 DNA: TGCAGCGTTCGTGACAGGGGCCTCCGGGGGCAGTTCTTC
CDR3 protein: CSVRDRGLRGQFF

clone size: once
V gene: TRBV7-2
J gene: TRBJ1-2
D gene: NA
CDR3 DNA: TGTGCCAGCAGCCCCGACAGTAACTATGGCTACACCTTC
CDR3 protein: CASSPDSNYGYTF

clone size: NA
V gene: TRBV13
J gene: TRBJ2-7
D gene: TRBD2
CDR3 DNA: TGTGCCAGCAGCCCGGGACTAGCGGCTTACGAGCAGTACTTC
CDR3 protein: CASSPGLAAYEQYF

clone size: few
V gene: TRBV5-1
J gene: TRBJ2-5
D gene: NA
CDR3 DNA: TGCGCCAGCAGCCCCCCGGGCGGGGAGACCCAGTACTTC
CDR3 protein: CASSPPGGETQYF

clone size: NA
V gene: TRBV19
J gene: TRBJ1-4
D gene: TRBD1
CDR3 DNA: TGTGCCAGTAGTACGCGGACAGGACTAAAACTTACAACTAATGAAAAACTGTTTTTT
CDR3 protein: CASSTRTGLKLTTNEKLFF

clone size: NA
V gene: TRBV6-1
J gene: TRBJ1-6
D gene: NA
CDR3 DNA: TGTGCCAGCAGTGAGTATACAAGAAATTCACCCCTCCACTTT
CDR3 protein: CASSEYTRNSPLHF

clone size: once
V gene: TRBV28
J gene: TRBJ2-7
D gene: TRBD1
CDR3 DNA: TGTGCCAGCAGTTCCCGGTCAAGGGGACAGGAGATCTACGAGCAGTACTTC
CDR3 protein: CASSSRSRGQEIYEQYF

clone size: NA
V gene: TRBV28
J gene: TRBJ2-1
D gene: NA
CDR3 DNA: TGTGCCAGCAGGGGGGACATCTACAATGAGCAGTTCTTC
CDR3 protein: CASRGDIYNEQFF

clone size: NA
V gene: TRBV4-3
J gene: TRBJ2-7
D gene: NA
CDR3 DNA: TGCGCCAGCAGCCAACAAGTTCGGACTGGCTCCTACGAGCAGTACTTC
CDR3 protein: CASSQQVRTGSYEQYF

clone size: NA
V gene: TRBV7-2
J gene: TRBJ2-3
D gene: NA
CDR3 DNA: TGTGCCAGCAGCTTAGCGCAGGATACGCAGTATTTT
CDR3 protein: CASSLAQDTQYF